This paragraph reports one T cell receptor beta chain. This clonotype has just a few counts. Its recognized antigen is unknown. No base qualities exist here, and no much larger clone lies one base off it. Ficoll-Paque density gradient centrifugation was used to isolate PBMCs. Based on the germline V gene, the CDR1 and CDR2 sequences are MNHEY and SVGEGT. The V end loses 5 bases and the J end loses 6 bases, and a stretch of 11 bases separates them. The CDR3 goes from the cysteine to the phenylalanine over 12 residues. Only the CDR3 DNA stays, 36 bases, in frame from base 1. The data belong to a study of T-cell memory formation after mild COVID-19 (dated by TCRdb to about 2021). Turning to the overall study: TCR sequence clusters from the two donors were largely donor specific. Longitudinal TCRalpha and TCRbeta repertoire sequencing tracked T-cell clones expanding and contracting after mild COVID-19 in two donors. Two young, previously healthy adult volunteers, one female and one male, were included in the cohort. Points the paper makes about the study in general: Some responding clones were detected in pre-infection memory, which suggested that pre-existing cross-reactive memory T cells had joined the SARS-CoV-2 response. SARS-CoV-2 specificity was not confirmed for the second-wave clones peaking on day 37. Contracting CD4+ clones turned up mainly in the CM and EM memory subsets, whereas EMRA was where CD8+ clones were enriched. The study covered only two mild cases, and larger cohorts including severe cases with pre-infection samples were considered necessary. Clones contracting from day 15 to 85 had balanced CD4/CD8 phenotypes, while a second wave expanding from day 15 to 37 was biased towards CD4+.

Sequencing was performed on an Illumina NovaSeq 6000. TCRalpha and TCRbeta cDNA libraries were built by 5'RACE with constant-segment primers, adding sample barcodes and unique molecular identifiers. RNA was extracted from every sample with Trizol reagent. Library amplification was performed in two PCR steps, and a second sample barcode and Illumina TruSeq adapters were introduced in the second step. Sequencing of libraries was performed on an Illumina NovaSeq with 2 x 150 bp paired-end reads. The original methods were these. Demultiplexing of reads and collapsing into UMI-guided consensus sequences were performed with migec v1.2.7. With mixcr v2.1.11, UMI consensuses were aligned to TRA and TRB V and J templates and assembled into clonotypes. A clonotype was counted as expanded or contracted only when both edgeR and NoisET called the clonotype significant, with the noise models trained on biological replicates. For edgeR calls, the thresholds were a false discovery rate-adjusted p below 0.01 and a log2 fold-change of 1. As an exploratory analysis of dynamics, max-normalized trajectories of the 1000 most abundant clonotypes were examined with PCA combined with hierarchical clustering. Separately sequenced CD4+ and CD8+ repertoires were used to assign the CD4 or CD8 phenotype of responding clones. TCRdb reprocessed the public reads (quality trimming at Q25 with fastp, clone calling with MiXCR) and kept in-frame beta chains. Rows matching on CDR3 protein sequence are summarized as one entry with the most common DNA and genes. What appears here as the V and J calls and clone size reflects TCRdb's work, not the paper's. A total of hundreds of thousands of distinct CDR3 sequences appear in this sample, roughly a fifth of them only once. The ten largest clones capture around 8.4% of the sample.

This clonotype was sampled from an adult woman who had mild COVID-19 (a few samples of this study predate the infection). The sample titles of this study are shuffled in the database, so cell type and time point are left out; the donor was told from shared clones. The chain links TRBV6-2 or TRBV6-3 with TRBJ2-7; a tentative D match to TRBD2 spans 6 bases. Material: PBMCs or a T cell subset sorted from them (not recorded which). The DNA sequence is as follows: TGTGCCAGCAGTAAAAGGAGGGCCGAGCAGTACTTC. Translated, this gives CASSKRRAEQYF.